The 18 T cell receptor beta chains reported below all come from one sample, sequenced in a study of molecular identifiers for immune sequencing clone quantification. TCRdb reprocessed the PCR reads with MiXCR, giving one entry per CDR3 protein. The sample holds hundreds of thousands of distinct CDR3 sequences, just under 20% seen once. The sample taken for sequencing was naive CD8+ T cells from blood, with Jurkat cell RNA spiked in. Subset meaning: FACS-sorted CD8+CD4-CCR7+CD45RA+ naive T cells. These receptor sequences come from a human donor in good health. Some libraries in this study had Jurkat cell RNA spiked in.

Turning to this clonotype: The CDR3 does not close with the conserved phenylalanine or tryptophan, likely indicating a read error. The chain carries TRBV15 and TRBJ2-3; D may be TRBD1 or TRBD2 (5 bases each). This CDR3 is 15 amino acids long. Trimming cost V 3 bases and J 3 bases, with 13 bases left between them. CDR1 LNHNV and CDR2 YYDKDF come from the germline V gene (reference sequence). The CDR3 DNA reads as TGTGCCACCAGCAGCGGGACCCTAGTGACAGATACGCAGTATCTT. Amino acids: CATSSGTLVTDTQYL.

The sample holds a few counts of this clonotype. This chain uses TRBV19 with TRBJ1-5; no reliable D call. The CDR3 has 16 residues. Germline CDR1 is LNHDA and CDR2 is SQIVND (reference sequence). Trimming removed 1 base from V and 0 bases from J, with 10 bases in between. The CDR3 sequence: CASSIGENYSNQPQHF. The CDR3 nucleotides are TGTGCCAGTAGTATAGGGGAGAATTATAGCAATCAGCCCCAGCATTTT. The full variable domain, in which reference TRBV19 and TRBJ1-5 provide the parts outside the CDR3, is DGGITQSPKYLFRKEGQNVTLSCEQNLNHDAMYWYRQDPGQGLRLIYYSQIVNDFQKGDIAEGYSVSREKKESFPLTVTSAQKNPTAFYLCASSIGENYSNQPQHFGDGTRLSIL.

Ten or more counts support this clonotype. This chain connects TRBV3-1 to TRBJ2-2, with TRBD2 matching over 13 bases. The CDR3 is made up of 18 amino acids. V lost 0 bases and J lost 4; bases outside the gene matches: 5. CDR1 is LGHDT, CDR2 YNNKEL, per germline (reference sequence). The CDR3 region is CASSQDPGLAGSTGELFF. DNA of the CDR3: TGTGCCAGCAGCCAAGACCCGGGACTAGCGGGAAGCACCGGGGAGCTGTTTTTT.

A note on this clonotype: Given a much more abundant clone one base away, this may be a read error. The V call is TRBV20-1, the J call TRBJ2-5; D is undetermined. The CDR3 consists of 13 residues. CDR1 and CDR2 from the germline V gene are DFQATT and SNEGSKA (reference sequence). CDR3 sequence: CSAGDPRKETQYF. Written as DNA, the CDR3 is TGCAGTGCTGGAGATCCTAGGAAAGAGACCCAGTACTTC.

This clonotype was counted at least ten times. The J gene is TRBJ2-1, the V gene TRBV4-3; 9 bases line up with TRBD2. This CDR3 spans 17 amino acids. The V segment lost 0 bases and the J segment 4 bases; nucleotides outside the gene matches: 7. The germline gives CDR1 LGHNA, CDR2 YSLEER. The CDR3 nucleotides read TGCGCCAGCAGCCAAGAGTTAAGGACTAGCGCTTACAATGAGCAGTTCTTC. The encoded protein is CASSQELRTSAYNEQFF.

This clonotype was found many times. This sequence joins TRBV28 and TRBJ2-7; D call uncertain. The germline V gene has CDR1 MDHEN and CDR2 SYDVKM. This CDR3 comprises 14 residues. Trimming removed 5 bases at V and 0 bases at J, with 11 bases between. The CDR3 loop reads CASSITLSSYEQYF. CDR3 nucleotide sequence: TGTGCCAGCAGTATTACACTGAGCTCCTACGAGCAGTACTTC.

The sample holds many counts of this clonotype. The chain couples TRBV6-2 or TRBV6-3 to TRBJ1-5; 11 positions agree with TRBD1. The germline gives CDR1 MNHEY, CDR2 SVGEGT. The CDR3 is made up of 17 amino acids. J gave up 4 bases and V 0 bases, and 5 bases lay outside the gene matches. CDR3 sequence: CASSYSRDRGSNQPQHF. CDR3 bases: TGTGCCAGCAGTTACTCCCGGGACAGGGGGTCGAATCAGCCCCAGCATTTT.

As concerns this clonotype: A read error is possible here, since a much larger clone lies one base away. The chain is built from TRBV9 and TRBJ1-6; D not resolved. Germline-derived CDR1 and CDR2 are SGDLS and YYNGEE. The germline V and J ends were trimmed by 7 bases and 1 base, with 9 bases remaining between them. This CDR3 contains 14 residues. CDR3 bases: TGTGCCAGCGGCGAGGGTTCCTATAATTCACCCCTCCACTTT. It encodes CASGEGSYNSPLHF.

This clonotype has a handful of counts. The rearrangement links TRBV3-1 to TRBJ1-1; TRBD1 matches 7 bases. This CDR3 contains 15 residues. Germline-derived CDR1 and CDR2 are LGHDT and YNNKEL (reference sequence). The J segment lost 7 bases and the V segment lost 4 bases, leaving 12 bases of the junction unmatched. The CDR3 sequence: CASSRKTGVWGEAFF. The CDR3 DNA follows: TGTGCCAGCAGCCGAAAAACAGGGGTCTGGGGTGAAGCTTTCTTT.

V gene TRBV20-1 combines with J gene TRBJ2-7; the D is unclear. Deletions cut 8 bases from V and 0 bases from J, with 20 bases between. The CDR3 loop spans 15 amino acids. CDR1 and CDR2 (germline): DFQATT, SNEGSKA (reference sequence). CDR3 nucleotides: TGCAGTACCAGCGCTCCTCGTCAAAGCTCCTACGAGCAGTACTTC. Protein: CSTSAPRQSSYEQYF.

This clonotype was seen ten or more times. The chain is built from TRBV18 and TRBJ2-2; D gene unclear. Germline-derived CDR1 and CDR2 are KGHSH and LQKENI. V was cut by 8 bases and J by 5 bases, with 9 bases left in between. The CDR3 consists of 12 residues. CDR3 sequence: CASRDITGELFF. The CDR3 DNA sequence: TGTGCCAGCCGAGATATTACCGGGGAGCTGTTTTTT.

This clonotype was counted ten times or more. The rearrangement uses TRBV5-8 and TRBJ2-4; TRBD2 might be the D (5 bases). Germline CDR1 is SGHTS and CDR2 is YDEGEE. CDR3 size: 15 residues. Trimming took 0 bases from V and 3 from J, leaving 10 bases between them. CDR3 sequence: CASSLGYGGKNIQYF. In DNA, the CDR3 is TGTGCCAGCAGCTTGGGTTACGGAGGCAAAAACATTCAGTACTTC.

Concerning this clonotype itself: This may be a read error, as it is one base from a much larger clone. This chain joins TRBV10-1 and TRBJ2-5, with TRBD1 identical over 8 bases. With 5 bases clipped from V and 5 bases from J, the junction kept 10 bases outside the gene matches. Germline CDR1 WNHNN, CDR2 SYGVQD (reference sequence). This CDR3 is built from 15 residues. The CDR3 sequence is CASSLRGQDKETQYF. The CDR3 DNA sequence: TGCGCCAGCAGTCTCCGGGGACAGGATAAGGAGACCCAGTACTTC.

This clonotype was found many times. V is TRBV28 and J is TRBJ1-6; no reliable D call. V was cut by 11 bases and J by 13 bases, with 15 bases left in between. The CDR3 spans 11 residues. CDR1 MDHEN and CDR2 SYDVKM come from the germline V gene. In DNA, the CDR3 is TGTGCCTCAAAGGGAGTTCACCCCCTCCACTTT. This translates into CASKGVHPLHF.

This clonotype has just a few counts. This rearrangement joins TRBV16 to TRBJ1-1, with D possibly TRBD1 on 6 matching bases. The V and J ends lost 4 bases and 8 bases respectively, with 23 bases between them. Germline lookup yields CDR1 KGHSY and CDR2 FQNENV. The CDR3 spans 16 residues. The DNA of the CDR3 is TGTGCCAGCAGCCCTCTTGGGGGCAGTGTATGGACCGAAGCTTTCTTT. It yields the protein CASSPLGGSVWTEAFF.

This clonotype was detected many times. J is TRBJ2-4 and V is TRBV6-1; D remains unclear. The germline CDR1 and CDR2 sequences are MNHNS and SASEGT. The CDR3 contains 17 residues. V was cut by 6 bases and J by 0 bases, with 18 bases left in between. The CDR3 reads CASRVTETSLAKNIQYF. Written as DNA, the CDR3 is TGTGCCAGCAGGGTTACAGAGACATCCTTAGCCAAAAACATTCAGTACTTC.

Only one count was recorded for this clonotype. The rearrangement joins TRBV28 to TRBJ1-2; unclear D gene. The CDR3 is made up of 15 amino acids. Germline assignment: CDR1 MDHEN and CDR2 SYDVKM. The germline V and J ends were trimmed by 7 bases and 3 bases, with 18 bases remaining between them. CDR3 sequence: CASTGPDDEYYGYTF. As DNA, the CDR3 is TGTGCCAGCACCGGCCCGGATGATGAGTACTATGGCTACACCTTC.

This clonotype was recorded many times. CDR3 nucleotides: TGTGCCAGCAGCTCGACGGGCTCGCCGGGGCAGTACTTC. Its protein product is CASSSTGSPGQYF. The chain employs TRBV7-9 and TRBJ2-7; D is unclear. The CDR3 sequence is 13 residues long. Germline assignment: CDR1 SEHNR and CDR2 FQNEAQ (reference sequence). V was pared by 4 bases and J by 9 bases, with 16 bases between.